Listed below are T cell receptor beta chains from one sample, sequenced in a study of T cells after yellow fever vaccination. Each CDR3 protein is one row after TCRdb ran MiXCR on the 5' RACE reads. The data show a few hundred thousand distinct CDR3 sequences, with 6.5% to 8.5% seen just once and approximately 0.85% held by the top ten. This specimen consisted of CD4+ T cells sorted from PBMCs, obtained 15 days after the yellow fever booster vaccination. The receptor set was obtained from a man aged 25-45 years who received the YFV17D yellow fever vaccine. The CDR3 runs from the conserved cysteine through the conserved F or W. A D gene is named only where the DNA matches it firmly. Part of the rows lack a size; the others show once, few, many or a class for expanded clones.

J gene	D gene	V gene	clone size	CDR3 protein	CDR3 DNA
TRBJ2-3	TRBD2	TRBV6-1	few	CASKTGTRGDTQYF	TGTGCCAGCAAGACCGGGACTAGAGGAGATACGCAGTATTTT
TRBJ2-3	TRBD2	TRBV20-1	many	CSAAGTSDTDTQYF	TGCAGTGCTGCCGGGACTAGCGATACAGATACGCAGTATTTT
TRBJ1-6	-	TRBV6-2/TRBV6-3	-	CASSSTVRSHLHF	TGTGCCAGCAGCTCCACGGTCCGCTCACACCTCCACTTT
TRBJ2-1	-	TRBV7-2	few	CASSSRRDSNEQFF	TGTGCCAGCAGTTCGCGCCGGGACTCCAATGAGCAGTTCTTC
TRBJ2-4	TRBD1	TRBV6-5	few	CASSYRSTGPTKNIQYF	TGTGCCAGCAGTTACCGTTCGACAGGGCCAACCAAAAACATTCAGTACTTC
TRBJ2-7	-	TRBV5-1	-	CASSLAGATGYEQYF	TGCGCCAGCAGCTTGGCCGGAGCCACGGGGTACGAGCAGTACTTC
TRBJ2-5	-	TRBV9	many	CASSVAPSTGQETQYF	TGTGCCAGCAGCGTAGCCCCCTCGACAGGACAAGAGACCCAGTACTTC
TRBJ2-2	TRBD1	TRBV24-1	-	CATSDKTGTGDTGELFF	TGTGCCACCAGTGATAAAACCGGGACAGGGGACACCGGGGAGCTGTTTTTT
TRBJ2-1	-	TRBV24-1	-	CATSDSGLSSGNEQFF	TGTGCCACCAGTGATTCAGGACTTAGCAGCGGGAATGAGCAGTTCTTC
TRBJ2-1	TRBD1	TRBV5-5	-	CASSLVPRQGFYNEQFF	TGTGCCAGCAGCTTGGTGCCCCGACAGGGATTCTACAATGAGCAGTTCTTC
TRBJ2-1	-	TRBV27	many	CASRQGRYNEQFF	TGTGCCAGCCGGCAGGGACGATACAATGAGCAGTTCTTC
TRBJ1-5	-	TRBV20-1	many	CSATDGDLPQHF	TGCAGTGCCACAGACGGGGACCTTCCCCAGCATTTT
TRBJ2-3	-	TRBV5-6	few	CASSLALREITDTQYF	TGTGCCAGCAGCTTGGCCCTCAGGGAGATCACAGATACGCAGTATTTT
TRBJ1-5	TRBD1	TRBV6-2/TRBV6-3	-	CASSLQGAQPQHF	TGTGCCAGCAGCCTACAGGGGGCCCAGCCCCAGCATTTT
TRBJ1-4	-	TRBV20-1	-	CSARRGGVANEKLFF	TGCAGTGCTCGGAGGGGCGGAGTCGCTAATGAAAAACTGTTTTTT
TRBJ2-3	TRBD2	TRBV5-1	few	CASSFGLAVTDTQYF	TGCGCCAGCAGCTTCGGACTAGCGGTCACAGATACGCAGTATTTT
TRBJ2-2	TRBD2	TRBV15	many	CATSRGGGRTNTGELFF	TGTGCCACCAGCAGAGGGGGGGGGAGAACGAACACCGGGGAGCTGTTTTTT
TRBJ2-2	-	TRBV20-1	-	CSAPRVLDRRFSTGELFF	TGCAGTGCTCCCCGGGTCCTAGATAGGAGGTTTAGCACCGGGGAGCTGTTTTTT
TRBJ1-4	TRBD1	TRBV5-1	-	CASSRDSNEKLFF	TGCGCCAGTAGCCGGGACAGTAATGAAAAACTGTTTTTT
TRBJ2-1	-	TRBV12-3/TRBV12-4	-	CASRGGQTYNEQFF	TGTGCCAGCAGGGGCGGGCAAACCTACAATGAGCAGTTCTTC
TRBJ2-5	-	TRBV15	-	CTTSREMTLGETQYF	TGTACCACCAGCAGAGAGATGACCCTGGGGGAGACCCAGTACTTC
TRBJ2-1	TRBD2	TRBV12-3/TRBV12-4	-	CASSLGILWTSGSLNEQFF	TGTGCCAGCAGTTTGGGGATCCTTTGGACTAGCGGGAGTCTAAATGAGCAGTTCTTC
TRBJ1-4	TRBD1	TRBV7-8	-	CASSPTTGEKLFF	TGTGCCAGCAGCCCTACGACAGGGGAAAAACTGTTTTTT
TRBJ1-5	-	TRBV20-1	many	CSARDVGDQPQHF	TGCAGTGCTAGAGATGTAGGTGATCAGCCCCAGCATTTT
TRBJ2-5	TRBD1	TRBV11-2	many	CASSLGAGGQSETQYF	TGTGCCAGCAGCTTAGGTGCAGGGGGCCAATCAGAGACCCAGTACTTC
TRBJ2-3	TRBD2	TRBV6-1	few	CASSLTTSGGQDTQYF	TGTGCCAGCAGCCTGACGACTAGCGGGGGCCAGGATACGCAGTATTTT
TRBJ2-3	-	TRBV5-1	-	CASSLDATTDTQYF	TGCGCCAGCAGCTTGGATGCTACCACAGATACGCAGTATTTT
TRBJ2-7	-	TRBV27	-	CASRPVGESWEQYF	TGTGCCAGCAGGCCCGTAGGGGAATCTTGGGAGCAGTACTTC
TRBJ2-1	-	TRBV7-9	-	CASSFANNEQFF	TGTGCCAGCAGCTTCGCAAACAATGAGCAGTTCTTC
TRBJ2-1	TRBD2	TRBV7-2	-	CASSGTSGRNEQFF	TGTGCCAGCAGCGGGACTAGCGGGAGAAATGAGCAGTTCTTC
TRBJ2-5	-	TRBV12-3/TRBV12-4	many	CASSRRPEETQYF	TGTGCCAGCAGTCGCCGACCGGAAGAGACCCAGTACTTC
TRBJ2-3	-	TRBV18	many	CASSPSGTTDTQYF	TGTGCCAGCTCACCAAGTGGGACGACGGATACGCAGTATTTT
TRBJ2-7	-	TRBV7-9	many	CASSLIFHEQYF	TGTGCCAGCAGCTTAATATTCCACGAGCAGTACTTC
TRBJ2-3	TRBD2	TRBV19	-	CATLAGVGSTDTQYF	TGTGCCACCCTAGCGGGAGTGGGGAGCACAGATACGCAGTATTTT
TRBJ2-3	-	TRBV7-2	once	CASSFRLGPSDTQYF	TGTGCCAGCAGCTTTCGGCTAGGCCCTTCAGATACGCAGTATTTT
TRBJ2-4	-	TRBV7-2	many	CASSLSGSKNIQYF	TGTGCCAGCAGCCTGAGTGGTTCCAAAAACATTCAGTACTTC
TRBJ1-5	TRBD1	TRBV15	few	CATSRAGTGEGQPQHF	TGTGCCACCAGCAGAGCCGGGACAGGGGAAGGTCAGCCCCAGCATTTT
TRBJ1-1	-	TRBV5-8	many	CASSIRLTHPDTEAFF	TGTGCCAGCAGCATCCGACTTACCCATCCGGACACTGAAGCTTTCTTT
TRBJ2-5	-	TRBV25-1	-	CASRPGTFQETQYF	TGTGCCAGTCGCCCGGGGACCTTCCAAGAGACCCAGTACTTC
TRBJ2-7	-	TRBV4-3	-	CASSQDAGAPYEQYF	TGCGCCAGCAGCCAAGATGCGGGGGCCCCCTACGAGCAGTACTTC